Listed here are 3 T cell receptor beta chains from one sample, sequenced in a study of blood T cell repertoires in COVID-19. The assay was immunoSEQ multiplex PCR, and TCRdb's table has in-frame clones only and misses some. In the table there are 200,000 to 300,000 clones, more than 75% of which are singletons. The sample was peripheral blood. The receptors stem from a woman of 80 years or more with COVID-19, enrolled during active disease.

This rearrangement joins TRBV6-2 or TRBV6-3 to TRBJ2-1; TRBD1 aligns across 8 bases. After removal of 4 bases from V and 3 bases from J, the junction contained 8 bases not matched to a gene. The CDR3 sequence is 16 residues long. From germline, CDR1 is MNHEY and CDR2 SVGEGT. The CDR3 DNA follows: TGTGCCAGCAGTTCAGCCGGGACAGGCGTCTACAATGAGCAGTTCTTC. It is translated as CASSSAGTGVYNEQFF.

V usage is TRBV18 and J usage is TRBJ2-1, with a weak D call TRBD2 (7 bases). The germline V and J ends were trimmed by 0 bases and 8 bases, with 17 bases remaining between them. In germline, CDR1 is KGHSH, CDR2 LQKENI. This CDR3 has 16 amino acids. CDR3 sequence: CASSPPRGAPRDEQFF. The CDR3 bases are TGTGCCAGCTCACCACCCCGGGGGGCCCCCCGTGATGAGCAGTTCTTC.

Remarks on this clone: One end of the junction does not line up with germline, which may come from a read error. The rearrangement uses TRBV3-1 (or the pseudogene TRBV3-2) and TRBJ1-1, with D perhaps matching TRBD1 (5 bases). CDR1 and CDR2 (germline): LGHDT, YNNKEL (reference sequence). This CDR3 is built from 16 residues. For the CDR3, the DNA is TGTGCCAGCACCCAAGAAGCGGGGCAGAAGAACACTGAAGCTTTCTTT. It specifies CASTQEAGQKNTEAFF.